This T cell receptor (beta chain) was recorded in a study of CD8+CD57+ T cells in acquired aplastic anemia. For the study at large: Sorted CD4+ and CD8+ cells yielded roughly 3.4 ug of DNA on average. On average, healthy donors gave approximately 9.9 million reads for CD4+ cells. Study observations and caveats: The study found no significant CD8+ Simpson's diversity difference between patients and controls.

Genomic DNA templated the TCR beta VDJ and CDR3 profiling. TCRdb ran MiXCR on the reads and lists one entry per CDR3 protein. Of hundreds of thousands of distinct CDR3 sequences in the sample, about two thirds were seen once. This clonotype was counted at least ten times. Its antigen is currently unknown. Input material: sorted CD4+, CD8+, or CD8+CD57+ T cells (not recorded which) from PBMCs. This TCR was sampled from a human donor in good health, serving as a control.

The CDR3 protein is CASSRDRPKNIQYF. The CDR3 bases are TGTGCCAGTAGTCGGGACAGGCCCAAAAACATTCAGTACTTC. V and J are TRBV19 and TRBJ2-4; 8 bases are a match to TRBD1. After removal of 5 bases from V and 2 bases from J, the junction contained 2 bases not matched to a gene. CDR1 and CDR2 from the germline V gene are LNHDA and SQIVND (reference sequence). CDR3 length equals 14 residues.